This TCR beta chain was recovered during a study of Tregs in tolerant kidney transplant recipients. Trimming took 6 bases from V and 13 from J, leaving 28 bases between them. In germline, CDR1 is MGHDK, CDR2 SYGVNS. This CDR3 is 16 amino acids long. Produced via immunoSEQ multiplex PCR; TCRdb's table is partial and in-frame only. The table has approximately 43,000 clones, roughly 89% seen once. This clonotype originated in a human donor in good health. V and J are TRBV25-1 and TRBJ2-1; TRBD1 might be the D (6 bases). Sequencing input: Tregs from blood. Written as DNA, the CDR3 is TGTGCCAGCAGGATGGGCAATGGCAGGGGCCTCGTTTCTCAGTTCTTC. It yields the protein CASRMGNGRGLVSQFF.